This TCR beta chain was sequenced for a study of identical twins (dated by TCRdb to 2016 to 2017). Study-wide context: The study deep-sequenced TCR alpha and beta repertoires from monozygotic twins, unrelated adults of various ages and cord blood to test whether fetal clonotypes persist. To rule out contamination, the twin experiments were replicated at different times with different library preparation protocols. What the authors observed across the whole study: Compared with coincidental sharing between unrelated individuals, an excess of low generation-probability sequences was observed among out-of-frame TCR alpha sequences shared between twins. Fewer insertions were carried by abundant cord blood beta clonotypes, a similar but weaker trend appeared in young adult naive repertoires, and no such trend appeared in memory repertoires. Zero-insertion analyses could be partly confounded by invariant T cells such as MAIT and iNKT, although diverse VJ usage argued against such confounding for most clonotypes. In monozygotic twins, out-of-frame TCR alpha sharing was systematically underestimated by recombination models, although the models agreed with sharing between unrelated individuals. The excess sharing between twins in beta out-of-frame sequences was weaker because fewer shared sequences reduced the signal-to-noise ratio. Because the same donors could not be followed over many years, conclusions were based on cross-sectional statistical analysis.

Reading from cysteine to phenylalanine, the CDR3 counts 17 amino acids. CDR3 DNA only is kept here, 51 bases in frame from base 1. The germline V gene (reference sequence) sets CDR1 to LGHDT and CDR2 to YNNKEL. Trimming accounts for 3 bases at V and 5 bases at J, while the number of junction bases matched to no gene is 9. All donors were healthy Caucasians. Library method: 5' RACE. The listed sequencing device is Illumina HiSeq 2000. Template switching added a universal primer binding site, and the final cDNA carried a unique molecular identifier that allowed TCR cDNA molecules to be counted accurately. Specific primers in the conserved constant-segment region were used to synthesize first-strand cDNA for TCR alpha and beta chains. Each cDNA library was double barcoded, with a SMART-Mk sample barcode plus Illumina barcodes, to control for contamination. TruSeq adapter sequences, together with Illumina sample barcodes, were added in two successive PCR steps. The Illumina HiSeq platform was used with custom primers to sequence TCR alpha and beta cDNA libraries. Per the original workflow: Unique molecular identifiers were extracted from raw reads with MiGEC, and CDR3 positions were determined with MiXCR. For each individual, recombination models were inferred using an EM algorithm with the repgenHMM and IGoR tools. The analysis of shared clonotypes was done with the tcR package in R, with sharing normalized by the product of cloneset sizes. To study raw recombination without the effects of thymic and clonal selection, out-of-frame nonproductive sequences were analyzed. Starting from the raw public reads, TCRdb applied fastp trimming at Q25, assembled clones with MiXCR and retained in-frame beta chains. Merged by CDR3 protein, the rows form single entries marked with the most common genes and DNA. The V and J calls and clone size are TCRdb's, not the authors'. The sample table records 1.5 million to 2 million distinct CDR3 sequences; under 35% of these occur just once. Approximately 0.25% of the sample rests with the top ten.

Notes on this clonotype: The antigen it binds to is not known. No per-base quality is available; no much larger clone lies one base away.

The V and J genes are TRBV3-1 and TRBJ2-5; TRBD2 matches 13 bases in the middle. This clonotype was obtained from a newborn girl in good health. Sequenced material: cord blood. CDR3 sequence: CASSHLWTSGRGETQYF. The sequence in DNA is TGTGCCAGCAGCCATCTTTGGACTAGCGGGAGAGGGGAGACCCAGTACTTC.